The clone carrying this T cell receptor (beta chain) showed up just a few times. Its antigen is still unknown. TCRdb reprocessed the reads with MiXCR, giving one entry per CDR3 protein. The top ten clones hold 8.7% of a sample with about 360,000 distinct CDR3 sequences, 15% to 20% of them seen once. The source of the sample is a study of T cell repertoires in cytomegalovirus infection. Overall study context: From public TCR beta signatures came an indication of both CMV infection and matching HLA type.

Study-level points and caveats: The cumulative frequency of public TCR beta families identified carriers of CMV plus the relevant HLA. HLA-C-restricted CMV clonotypes gave the most frequent clonotype in two of eight donors.

The CDR3 runs 14 residues. The germline V and J ends were trimmed by 2 bases and 2 bases, with 9 bases remaining between them. Germline values: CDR1 DFQATT, CDR2 SNEGSKA (reference sequence). This sequence was found in a human donor in good health (CMV status not recorded). Some clones in this sample may be carry-over from other donors' samples. This chain links TRBV20-1 with TRBJ2-2, with D perhaps given as TRBD1 or TRBD2 (6 bases each). The material sequenced was PBMCs. The CDR3 coding sequence is TGCAGTGCTAGAATGGGGGGCAACACCGGGGAGCTGTTTTTT. Translating gives CSARMGGNTGELFF.